These 19 T cell receptor beta chains were sequenced from one sample in a study of response to subunit inactivated influenza vaccine. TCRdb called the RT-PCR reads again in MiXCR, with one record for every CDR3 protein. The table lists more than 200,000 distinct CDR3 sequences, 12% of them singletons, with approximately 8.4% in the top ten. The material was non-naive T cells sorted from PBMCs, obtained roughly 15 days before vaccination. The origin of the receptors is a man in his fifties or sixties who received an inactivated influenza vaccine.

V usage is TRBV2 and J usage is TRBJ2-5, with a weak D call TRBD1 (5 bases). The V gene's germline CDR1 is SNHLY and CDR2 FYNNEI. V dropped 5 bases and J dropped 5 bases, with 6 bases sitting between them. This CDR3 contains 11 residues. The CDR3 DNA follows: TGTGCCAGCAGTTACAGGGAGACCCAGTACTTC. The encoded protein is CASSYRETQYF.

Ten or more counts support this clonotype. J is TRBJ1-6 and V is TRBV11-2; no firm D call. The V gene lost 3 bases and the J gene lost 9 bases, with 12 bases spanning the gap. This CDR3 has 14 amino acids. Germline CDR1 is SGHAT and CDR2 is FQNNGV. The CDR3 DNA sequence: TGTGCCAGCAGCTTGACGGATAAACGTTCACCCCTCCACTTT. This sequence encodes CASSLTDKRSPLHF.

This clonotype was recorded many times. The chain combines TRBV6-1 with TRBJ1-5; TRBD1 is a possible D gene (5 bases). V was shortened by 8 bases and J by 0 bases, with 11 bases between the two germline ends. The CDR3 extends over 14 amino acids. The germline V gene has CDR1 MNHNS and CDR2 SASEGT. CDR3 sequence reads: CASQNRGSNQPQHF. DNA of the CDR3: TGTGCCAGCCAAAATAGGGGTAGCAATCAGCCCCAGCATTTT.

The chain links TRBV12-3 or TRBV12-4 to TRBJ2-5; D tentatively reads TRBD1 or TRBD2 (6 bases each). CDR3 length equals 16 residues. Between the trimmed V and J ends, which lost 2 bases and 4 bases, there was a span of 17 bases. Here the CDR3 DNA reads TGTGCCAGCAGTTTAAGTCAAGGGGGGCCAGGAGAGACCCAGTACTTC. This translates into CASSLSQGGPGETQYF.

This clonotype occurred a few times. The chain recombines TRBV15 with TRBJ2-4; 7 bases fit TRBD1. The CDR3 spans 16 residues. CDR1 and CDR2 from the germline V gene are LNHNV and YYDKDF (reference sequence). V lost 1 base to trimming and J lost 0 bases; unmatched junction nucleotides: 3. CDR3 bases: TGTGCCACCAGCAGAGGGGACAGTCTAGCCAAAAACATTCAGTACTTC. As protein: CATSRGDSLAKNIQYF.

This clonotype was seen a handful of times. This chain uses TRBV6-1 with TRBJ1-2; maybe TRBD1 (6 bases). Per the germline V gene, CDR1 is MNHNS and CDR2 is SASEGT. The CDR3 runs to 16 residues. Trimming removed 2 bases at V and 7 bases at J, with 20 bases between. The CDR3 loop is CASSERIGRGGPGYTF. CDR3 sequence (DNA): TGTGCCAGCAGTGAACGAATCGGCAGGGGCGGGCCTGGCTACACCTTC.

This clonotype has a count of ten or more. The chain employs TRBV4-3 and TRBJ2-1; D unclear. The germline V gene encodes CDR1 LGHNA and CDR2 YSLEER. V gave up 5 bases and J gave up 1 base, with 18 bases separating them. CDR3 length: 17 residues. The CDR3 protein is CASSYLMILGSYNEQFF. The DNA for the CDR3 is TGCGCCAGCAGCTACCTAATGATTCTCGGGTCCTACAATGAGCAGTTCTTC.

The V gene is TRBV14, the J gene TRBJ2-1; perhaps TRBD2 as D (6 bases). The germline V gene encodes CDR1 SGHDN and CDR2 FVKESK. Trimming took 3 bases from V and 7 from J, leaving 19 bases between them. The CDR3 has 16 residues. The CDR3 sequence: CASSHLVGLGRNEQFF. The CDR3 DNA reads as TGTGCCAGCAGCCATCTAGTGGGCCTAGGGAGGAATGAGCAGTTCTTC. The whole variable domain, remainder taken from reference TRBV14 and TRBJ2-1, is EAGVTQFPSHSVIEKGQTVTLRCDPISGHDNLYWYRRVMGKEIKFLLHFVKESKQDESGMPNNRFLAERTGGTYSTLKVQPAELEDSGVYFCASSHLVGLGRNEQFFGPGTRLTVL.

This clonotype appeared a few times. The chain couples TRBV2 to TRBJ1-2; D not certain. Germline CDR1 reads SNHLY; CDR2 reads FYNNEI. This CDR3 has 13 residues. The germline V and J ends were trimmed by 6 bases and 4 bases, with 12 bases remaining between them. Here the CDR3 reads CASRDYRPYGYTF. CDR3 DNA sequence: TGTGCCAGCAGAGATTACCGGCCCTATGGCTACACCTTC.

This clonotype came up a few times. This chain links TRBV24-1 with TRBJ1-5; 8 bases are shared with TRBD1. The CDR3 runs to 14 residues. Trimming cost V 9 bases and J 4 bases; bases outside gene matches: 7. Germline values: CDR1 KGHDR, CDR2 SFDVKD. The CDR3 loop reads CATQGQARNQPQHF. The CDR3 region has the DNA TGTGCCACCCAGGGACAGGCTAGGAATCAGCCCCAGCATTTT.

This chain joins TRBV30 and TRBJ2-1; D might be TRBD1 or TRBD2, each matching 5 bases. Trimming shortened V by 2 bases and J by 4 bases, and 9 bases separated the two germline ends. CDR1 GTSNPN and CDR2 SVGIG come from the germline V gene (reference sequence). The CDR3 has 13 residues. The CDR3 nucleotides read TGTGCCTGGAGTTGGGACGGTTACAATGAGCAGTTCTTC. Residues: CAWSWDGYNEQFF.

This clonotype was detected only a few times. The chain is built from TRBV4-3 and TRBJ2-3; a weak D match, TRBD1 (7 bases). CDR1 LGHNA and CDR2 YSLEER come from the germline V gene. V gave up 4 bases and J gave up 5 bases, with 10 bases separating them. The CDR3 contains 13 residues. The CDR3 sequence: CASSRGTEDTQYF. The CDR3 DNA is TGCGCCAGCAGCCGCGGGACAGAAGATACGCAGTATTTT.

This clonotype was seen a handful of times. V and J are TRBV24-1 and TRBJ1-2; D might be TRBD1 (5 bases). The CDR3 extends over 14 amino acids. Trimming removed 3 bases at V and 11 bases at J, with 18 bases between. The germline V gene has CDR1 KGHDR and CDR2 SFDVKD. CDR3 residues: CATSDPVGGVGYTF. The CDR3 bases are TGTGCCACCAGTGATCCCGTCGGGGGGGTCGGTTACACCTTC.

This clonotype counts as medium-sized. This sequence joins TRBV12-3 or TRBV12-4 and TRBJ2-5; D ambiguous. The CDR3 loop spans 13 amino acids. The ends were cut back, 2 bases at V and 1 base at J, with 5 bases in the middle. The CDR3 DNA sequence: TGTGCCAGCAGTTTACTTATCCAAGAGACCCAGTACTTC. This gives the protein CASSLLIQETQYF.

The chain uses TRBV28 and TRBJ1-1, with a weak D call TRBD1 (5 bases). The CDR3 is made up of 15 amino acids. Germline CDR1 MDHEN, CDR2 SYDVKM. Trimming took off 10 bases at V and 5 bases at J, with 23 bases between the two ends. The CDR3 region has the DNA TGTGCCACCACTCTTTTGAGGGGCGCGACTACTGAAGCTTTCTTT. It yields the protein CATTLLRGATTEAFF.

This clonotype was seen more than once but under ten times. V is TRBV20-1 and J is TRBJ1-6; D may be TRBD1 (6 bases). The V and J ends lost 3 bases and 6 bases respectively, with 18 bases between them. Per the germline V gene, CDR1 is DFQATT and CDR2 is SNEGSKA (reference sequence). The CDR3 loop spans 16 amino acids. The CDR3 nucleotides read TGCAGTGCTAGGGAGAGGGGGGCCCAACGTAATTCACCCCTCCACTTT. It codes for CSARERGAQRNSPLHF.

This clonotype was recorded only once. The chain couples TRBV11-2 to TRBJ2-6, with unresolved D. The CDR3 covers 14 residues. Germline-derived CDR1 and CDR2 are SGHAT and FQNNGV. V was clipped by 1 base and J by 5 bases, with 6 bases between them. The CDR3 region is CASSLGIRANVLTF. In DNA form, the CDR3 reads TGTGCCAGCAGCTTAGGGATTAGGGCCAACGTCCTGACTTTC.

This clonotype showed up many times. This chain joins TRBV10-3 and TRBJ2-1; TRBD1 matches 9 bases. This CDR3 is 15 amino acids long. The germline V gene has CDR1 ENHRY and CDR2 SYGVKD. After removal of 6 bases from V and 6 bases from J, the junction contained 9 bases not matched to a gene. For the CDR3, the DNA is TGTGCCATCAGGGGGGACAGGGACCCCAGCAATGAGCAGTTCTTC. This codes for CAIRGDRDPSNEQFF.

This chain uses TRBV9 with TRBJ2-7; tentative D call: TRBD1 (5 bases). Germline V lookup: CDR1 SGDLS, CDR2 YYNGEE. The CDR3 length is 15 residues. Trimming took 0 bases from V and 0 from J, leaving 10 bases between them. The CDR3 spells CASSVGQSLSYEQYF. CDR3 in DNA: TGTGCCAGCAGCGTAGGACAGTCTCTCTCCTACGAGCAGTACTTC.